The 3 T cell receptor beta chains below were found in one sample sequenced in a study of response to subunit inactivated influenza vaccine. TCRdb used MiXCR to reprocess the RT-PCR reads, holding one entry per CDR3 protein. Of around 480,000 distinct CDR3 sequences listed, roughly 9.7% are singletons. The sample here was PBMCs from blood, taken 40 to 50 days after vaccination. The source is a man aged 45-60 years who received an inactivated influenza vaccine.

This clonotype occurred many times. This rearrangement joins TRBV2 to TRBJ1-4, with D unresolved. V dropped 4 bases and J dropped 10 bases, with 13 bases sitting between them. CDR1 SNHLY and CDR2 FYNNEI come from the germline V gene. CDR3 length: 13 amino acids. The CDR3 protein is CASSVRDSGKLFF. The CDR3 DNA follows: TGTGCCAGCAGTGTCCGAGACTCTGGAAAACTGTTTTTT.

The sample holds many counts of this clonotype. This chain connects TRBV20-1 to TRBJ2-1; TRBD2 matches 9 bases. CDR1 and CDR2 (germline): DFQATT, SNEGSKA (reference sequence). Unmatched junction bases numbered 12, after V lost 1 base and J lost 5 bases. This CDR3 contains 17 residues. The CDR3 spells CSARGSSASGTHNEQFF. The CDR3 DNA follows: TGCAGTGCTAGAGGCAGCTCGGCTAGCGGGACACACAATGAGCAGTTCTTC.

The chain links TRBV5-6 to TRBJ1-5; 9 bases map to TRBD1. Germline V gene data show CDR1 as SGHDT and CDR2 as YYEEEE. After removal of 1 base from V and 1 base from J, the junction contained 3 bases not matched to a gene. The CDR3 totals 16 residues. CDR3 in amino acids: CASSLLTGGSNQPQHF. The DNA for the CDR3 is TGTGCCAGCAGCTTGTTGACAGGGGGAAGCAATCAGCCCCAGCATTTT.